The 19 T cell receptor beta chains reported below all come from one sample, sequenced in a study of technical replicates of blood from a handful of donors. Clones were sequenced by immunoSEQ multiplex PCR, and TCRdb holds only the in-frame ones, with some missing. The table records fewer than 100,000 clones, approximately 90% of them present only once. The source material was T cells isolated from PBMCs. Receptor source: a human donor in good health.

This chain connects TRBV4-3 to TRBJ1-2; weak D call: TRBD1 (5 bases). Germline V gives CDR1 LGHNA, CDR2 YSLEER. The V end lost 1 base, the J end lost 3 bases, and 12 bases lay between the germline ends. This CDR3 has 15 amino acids. The CDR3 DNA is TGCGCCAGCAGCCAAGGCATGGAGGGACACTATGGCTACACCTTC. The encoded protein is CASSQGMEGHYGYTF.

The chain is built from TRBV9 and TRBJ2-6; no reliable D call. The V gene lost 6 bases and the J gene lost 4 bases, with 8 bases spanning the gap. CDR3 length: 13 amino acids. Germline V gives CDR1 SGDLS, CDR2 YYNGEE. The CDR3 sequence: CASNQQGANVLTF. The CDR3 DNA reads as TGTGCCAGCAACCAACAGGGGGCCAACGTCCTGACTTTC.

The V and J genes are TRBV9 and TRBJ2-4; 8 bases align to TRBD1. Trimming at V came to 0 bases and at J to 10 bases, leaving 12 bases not matched to a gene. Per germline, CDR1 SGDLS and CDR2 YYNGEE. The CDR3 extends over 16 amino acids. The DNA of the CDR3 is TGTGCCAGCAGCGTAGACGTCGGGACAGGATTAGAAATTCAGTACTTC. It translates to CASSVDVGTGLEIQYF.

The rearrangement links TRBV9 to TRBJ2-2, with D maybe TRBD2 (6 bases). V was pared by 4 bases and J by 3 bases, with 19 bases between. This CDR3 spans 17 amino acids. CDR1 is SGDLS and CDR2 is YYNGEE in the germline V gene. The CDR3 reads CASSIARERVDTGELFF. In DNA, the CDR3 is TGTGCCAGCAGCATTGCACGGGAGAGGGTCGACACCGGGGAGCTGTTTTTT.

V usage is TRBV19 and J usage is TRBJ2-7; 8 bases line up with TRBD1. Per the germline V gene, CDR1 is LNHDA and CDR2 is SQIVND (reference sequence). The CDR3 is 15 residues long. Trimming removed 10 bases from V and 3 bases from J; junction bases left unmatched: 14. Here the CDR3 reads CATSSGDRSIYEQYF. In DNA, the CDR3 is TGTGCCACCAGCTCAGGGGACAGGTCTATCTACGAGCAGTACTTC.

V usage is TRBV13 and J usage is TRBJ2-7; D unresolved. Germline V gene lookup returns CDR1 PRHDT and CDR2 FYEKMQ (reference sequence). This CDR3 comprises 13 residues. Trimming took off 0 bases at V and 4 bases at J, with 7 bases between the two ends. This CDR3 is CASSLGRLYEQYF. The DNA for the CDR3 is TGTGCCAGCAGCTTAGGCAGACTGTACGAGCAGTACTTC.

The chain joins TRBV7-2 to TRBJ1-4; 9 bases align to TRBD1. Germline V gives CDR1 SGHTA, CDR2 FQGNSA. CDR3 length: 15 amino acids. J lost 0 bases, V lost 4 bases, and 0 bases had no gene match. The CDR3 DNA reads as TGTGCCAGCAGCTGGACAGGGGCAACTAATGAAAAACTGTTTTTT. As protein: CASSWTGATNEKLFF.

This clone appeared once. The rearrangement joins TRBV28 to TRBJ2-5; 7 nucleotides match TRBD1. The V gene's germline CDR1 is MDHEN and CDR2 SYDVKM. The CDR3 runs to 16 residues. V shed 7 bases, J shed 0 bases, and the junction held 11 bases outside the gene matches. CDR3 sequence reads: CASMIGGRRDQETQYF. The CDR3 DNA reads TGTGCCAGCATGATAGGGGGCCGTCGGGACCAAGAGACCCAGTACTTC.

The chain uses TRBV28 and TRBJ1-2; 9 bases line up with TRBD1. Germline assignment: CDR1 MDHEN and CDR2 SYDVKM. V was pared by 6 bases and J by 8 bases, with 10 bases of the junction left unmatched. The CDR3 consists of 14 residues. CDR3 DNA: TGTGCCAGCAGACAGGAGGGACAGGGTCGGGGCTACACCTTC. Protein product: CASRQEGQGRGYTF.

This chain joins TRBV2 and TRBJ1-2, with a possible D match to TRBD1 (6 bases). Germline CDR1 reads SNHLY; CDR2 reads FYNNEI. The CDR3 totals 17 residues. The V gene lost 0 bases and the J gene lost 4 bases, with 18 bases spanning the gap. This CDR3 is CASSEAMWQGSFYGYTF. For the CDR3, the DNA is TGTGCCAGCAGTGAAGCAATGTGGCAGGGGAGTTTCTATGGCTACACCTTC.

The J gene is TRBJ2-5, the V gene TRBV7-3; 9 bases are shared with TRBD2. The CDR3 has 16 amino acids. V lost 2 bases to trimming and J lost 4 bases; unmatched junction nucleotides: 8. Germline CDR1 reads SGHTA; CDR2 reads FQGTGA. CDR3 in amino acids: CASSLEGGRALETQYF. The CDR3, as DNA: TGTGCCAGCAGCTTAGAAGGCGGGAGGGCCCTAGAGACCCAGTACTTC.

The chain links TRBV5-1 to TRBJ2-3; 7 bases fit TRBD2. This CDR3 comprises 16 residues. Germline V lookup: CDR1 SGHRS, CDR2 YFSETQ. Trimming cost V 0 bases and J 6 bases; bases outside gene matches: 10. Here the CDR3 reads CASSLALRAGGDTQYF. CDR3 bases: TGCGCCAGCAGCTTGGCCCTGAGGGCCGGGGGGGATACGCAGTATTTT.

The V call is TRBV30, the J call TRBJ2-7, with 7 bases fitting TRBD2. The CDR3 length is 16 residues. Trimming took 3 bases from V and 4 from J; bases not matched to a gene: 15. Looked up from germline, CDR1 is GTSNPN and CDR2 is SVGIG (reference sequence). In DNA, the CDR3 is TGTGCCTGGAGCGGCTTGGGGGGGAGGGCCTCATACGAGCAGTACTTC. It translates to CAWSGLGGRASYEQYF. The variable domain in full, completed from reference TRBV30 and TRBJ2-7, reads SQTIHQWPATLVQPVGSPLSLECTVEGTSNPNLYWYRQAAGRGLQLLFYSVGIGQISSEVPQNLSASRPQDRQFILSSKKLLLSDSGFYLCAWSGLGGRASYEQYFGPGTRLTVT.

The J gene is TRBJ2-5, the V gene TRBV10-3, with 7 bases matching TRBD2. This CDR3 is built from 15 residues. V dropped 4 bases and J dropped 3; count of bases not matched to a gene: 8. Germline CDR1 ENHRY, CDR2 SYGVKD. The CDR3 nucleotides read TGTGCCATCAGTGCTGGTCCTAGCGGTGAAGAGACCCAGTACTTC. Protein product: CAISAGPSGEETQYF.

The count of this clone is one. The V call is TRBV5-1, the J call TRBJ2-7; 9 nucleotides agree with TRBD1. Germline V gene data show CDR1 as SGHRS and CDR2 as YFSETQ. CDR3 length equals 15 residues. The V segment lost 3 bases and the J segment 3 bases; nucleotides outside the gene matches: 7. The CDR3 DNA is TGCGCCAGCAGCTCCCTCCCGGGACAGGGCTACGAGCAGTACTTC. Residues: CASSSLPGQGYEQYF.

In nucleotides, the CDR3 is TGTGCCAGCAGCCGGGTGTGGCGAATGAACACTGAAGCTTTCTTT. Translation gives CASSRVWRMNTEAFF. The gene calls are TRBV6-5 and TRBJ1-1; no reliable D call. The CDR3 is 15 residues long. Germline V CDR1 and CDR2: MNHEY, SVGAGI. The V end was cut by 6 bases, the J end by 0 bases, with 14 bases between.

This chain joins TRBV27 and TRBJ2-3; 8 bases match TRBD2. With 5 bases clipped from V and 6 bases from J, the junction kept 10 bases outside the gene matches. Germline V gene data show CDR1 as MNHEY and CDR2 as SMNVEV (reference sequence). This CDR3 has 15 amino acids. Written as DNA, the CDR3 is TGTGCCAGCAGTCTCCCGAGCGGGAGAAGCGATACGCAGTATTTT. Protein sequence: CASSLPSGRSDTQYF.

The genes are TRBV6-1 and TRBJ2-7, with TRBD1 as a possible D gene (5 bases). V lost 5 bases and J lost 2, with 10 bases in between. The CDR3 has 13 amino acids. Germline CDR1 reads MNHNS; CDR2 reads SASEGT. CDR3 nucleotides: TGTGCCAGCAGTTTAGGGGTTACCTACGAGCAGTACTTC. Its protein product is CASSLGVTYEQYF.

This chain links TRBV5-1 with TRBJ2-7; 11 positions match TRBD1. Germline V gene lookup returns CDR1 SGHRS and CDR2 YFSETQ. With V trimmed by 2 bases and J by 3 bases, 4 bases remained unmatched. CDR3 size: 15 residues. CDR3 region: CASSLSGTGGYEQYF. The DNA of the CDR3 is TGCGCCAGCAGCTTATCTGGGACAGGGGGCTACGAGCAGTACTTC.